The rows below give T cell receptor beta chains drawn from one sample of a study of blood T cell repertoires in COVID-19. Sequencing used immunoSEQ multiplex PCR; TCRdb keeps in-frame clones, though not all of them. The profile shows a few hundred thousand clones, approximately 85% of them singletons. Specimen: PBMCs or T cells enriched from blood (not recorded which). The origin of the receptors is a woman in her thirties who had recovered from COVID-19. Each CDR3 is given with its conserved first and last residue. Each record gives: J gene, clone size, V gene, D gene, CDR3 DNA, CDR3 protein. D genes are given only for firm matches. Clone size is not always given. Where it is, it says once, few, many or a class for expanded clones.

j_call: TRBJ1-2
clone_size: -
v_call: TRBV9
d_call: TRBD1
cdr3_nt: TGTGCCAGCAGCGTATATTCCCAGGGAGACAGGGGCTATGGCTACACCTTC
cdr3_aa: CASSVYSQGDRGYGYTF

j_call: TRBJ2-5
clone_size: -
v_call: TRBV18
d_call: -
cdr3_nt: TGTGCCAGCTCAGTGACTGCTACCCCCAGTCAGTACTTC
cdr3_aa: CASSVTATPSQYF

j_call: TRBJ2-1
clone_size: once
v_call: TRBV6-6
d_call: -
cdr3_nt: TGTGCCAGCTCCCCGGGACTGAACTACAATGAGCAGTTCTTC
cdr3_aa: CASSPGLNYNEQFF

j_call: TRBJ2-3
clone_size: -
v_call: TRBV9
d_call: TRBD2
cdr3_nt: TGTGCCAGCAGCGTAGACGGGAGGGCCGGCGCAACAGATACGCAGTATTTT
cdr3_aa: CASSVDGRAGATDTQYF

j_call: TRBJ1-3
clone_size: -
v_call: TRBV5-5
d_call: TRBD1
cdr3_nt: TGTGCCAGCAGGCTACAGGGGGGGCACACCATATATTTT
cdr3_aa: CASRLQGGHTIYF

j_call: TRBJ1-6
clone_size: -
v_call: TRBV7-3
d_call: -
cdr3_nt: TGTGCCAGCAGCTCCGTAGGGGGACTACCCTATAATTCACCCCTCCACTTT
cdr3_aa: CASSSVGGLPYNSPLHF

j_call: TRBJ1-1
clone_size: -
v_call: TRBV4-1
d_call: -
cdr3_nt: TGCGCCAGCAGCCAAGGACAACTGAACACTGAAGCTTTCTTT
cdr3_aa: CASSQGQLNTEAFF

j_call: TRBJ1-5
clone_size: -
v_call: TRBV9
d_call: TRBD1
cdr3_nt: TGTGCCAGCAGCGTAGGGGCAGGGGGCATCCAGCATTTT
cdr3_aa: CASSVGAGGIQHF

j_call: TRBJ1-2
clone_size: few
v_call: TRBV6-5
d_call: -
cdr3_nt: TGTGCCAGCAATAGGGGGTTCGGGCGCTACACCTTC
cdr3_aa: CASNRGFGRYTF

j_call: TRBJ1-4
clone_size: -
v_call: TRBV10-3
d_call: -
cdr3_nt: TGTGCCATACGGGACGGGAGTGAAAAACTGTTTTTT
cdr3_aa: CAIRDGSEKLFF

j_call: TRBJ2-2
clone_size: -
v_call: TRBV5-4
d_call: -
cdr3_nt: TGTGCCAGCAGCCCTAGAGGGGGGGTGAACACCGGGGAGCTGTTTTTT
cdr3_aa: CASSPRGGVNTGELFF

j_call: TRBJ2-1
clone_size: -
v_call: TRBV3-1/TRBV3-2
d_call: TRBD2
cdr3_nt: TGTGCCAGCAGCCTCGGACTAGCGGGTTACAATGAGCAGTTCTTC
cdr3_aa: CASSLGLAGYNEQFF

j_call: TRBJ2-2
clone_size: -
v_call: TRBV18
d_call: TRBD2
cdr3_nt: TGTGCCAGCTCACTGGGACTAGCGGGTTCCGCCGGGGAGCTGTTTTTT
cdr3_aa: CASSLGLAGSAGELFF

j_call: TRBJ2-5
clone_size: -
v_call: TRBV27
d_call: TRBD1
cdr3_nt: TGTGCCAGCAGTTCGTTTCAGGGGGCCGGAGAGACCCAGTACTTC
cdr3_aa: CASSSFQGAGETQYF

j_call: TRBJ2-2
clone_size: once
v_call: TRBV11-2
d_call: TRBD1
cdr3_nt: TGTGCCAGCAGCATCTCGACAGGGGGAAGAACCGGGGAGCTGTTTTTT
cdr3_aa: CASSISTGGRTGELFF

j_call: TRBJ1-2
clone_size: -
v_call: TRBV11-3
d_call: -
cdr3_nt: TGTGCCAGCAGCTTAAGCCCCGGGCAGGGGTACCTTAACTATGGCTACACCTTC
cdr3_aa: CASSLSPGQGYLNYGYTF

j_call: TRBJ1-3
clone_size: -
v_call: TRBV25-1
d_call: TRBD1
cdr3_nt: TGTGCCAGCAGTAGGGGACAGGCGTACGGAAACACCATATATTTT
cdr3_aa: CASSRGQAYGNTIYF

j_call: TRBJ2-7
clone_size: -
v_call: TRBV6-2/TRBV6-3
d_call: TRBD2
cdr3_nt: TGTGCCAGCAGTTCGGCCCTAGCGGGGGCCGACTACGAGCAGTACTTC
cdr3_aa: CASSSALAGADYEQYF

j_call: TRBJ1-1
clone_size: -
v_call: TRBV7-2
d_call: -
cdr3_nt: TGTGCCAGCAGCTTTGGCACGAACACTGAAGCTTTCTTT
cdr3_aa: CASSFGTNTEAFF

j_call: TRBJ2-3
clone_size: -
v_call: TRBV4-1
d_call: TRBD2
cdr3_nt: TGCGCCAGCAGTCTTAGCGGGGAGGGTACAGATACGCAGTATTTT
cdr3_aa: CASSLSGEGTDTQYF

j_call: TRBJ1-2
clone_size: -
v_call: TRBV11-2
d_call: -
cdr3_nt: TGTGCCAGCAGTCCCATACGGGCAGGGGACCTCTATGGCTACACCTTC
cdr3_aa: CASSPIRAGDLYGYTF

j_call: TRBJ2-7
clone_size: -
v_call: TRBV9
d_call: -
cdr3_nt: TGTGCCAGCAGCGTAGGTAGTCCCGCCTACGAGCAGTACTTC
cdr3_aa: CASSVGSPAYEQYF

j_call: TRBJ1-1
clone_size: -
v_call: TRBV5-1
d_call: TRBD1
cdr3_nt: TGCGCCAGCAGCTTGTACCGGGACAGGGGTGGGACTGAAGCTTTCTTT
cdr3_aa: CASSLYRDRGGTEAFF

j_call: TRBJ1-4
clone_size: few
v_call: TRBV28
d_call: -
cdr3_nt: TGTGCCAGCAGTCCCCTCGTTAGGGGCGGAGAAAAACTGTTTTTT
cdr3_aa: CASSPLVRGGEKLFF

j_call: TRBJ1-4
clone_size: -
v_call: TRBV11-2
d_call: -
cdr3_nt: TGTGCCAGCAGCCCCGGGACACACAATAATGAAAAACTGTTTTTT
cdr3_aa: CASSPGTHNNEKLFF

j_call: TRBJ1-1
clone_size: -
v_call: TRBV18
d_call: TRBD1
cdr3_nt: TGTGCCAGCTCACTTGAAAGCGGACAGGGGACCATGAACACTGAAGCTTTCTTT
cdr3_aa: CASSLESGQGTMNTEAFF

j_call: TRBJ2-7
clone_size: -
v_call: TRBV11-3
d_call: -
cdr3_nt: TGTGCCAGCAGCCTCGGAGGGGGCCAAGCCTACGAGCAGTACTTC
cdr3_aa: CASSLGGGQAYEQYF

j_call: TRBJ1-1
clone_size: -
v_call: TRBV5-8
d_call: -
cdr3_nt: TGTGCCAGCAGCTTGGAATATAGCACTGAAGCTTTCTTT
cdr3_aa: CASSLEYSTEAFF

j_call: TRBJ1-1
clone_size: -
v_call: TRBV7-2
d_call: -
cdr3_nt: TGTGCCAGCAGCTTAAATCCCGGACTGTTGAACACTGAAGCTTTCTTT
cdr3_aa: CASSLNPGLLNTEAFF

j_call: TRBJ2-1
clone_size: -
v_call: TRBV25-1
d_call: -
cdr3_nt: TGTGCCAGCAGTGATACTAATAATCTTGGGCAGTTCTTC
cdr3_aa: CASSDTNNLGQFF

j_call: TRBJ2-7
clone_size: -
v_call: TRBV4-3
d_call: -
cdr3_nt: TGCGCCAGCAGCCAAGATGGGCAGAGATCCGAGCAGTACTTC
cdr3_aa: CASSQDGQRSEQYF

j_call: TRBJ2-5
clone_size: -
v_call: TRBV4-1
d_call: TRBD2
cdr3_nt: TGCGCCAGCAGCCAACCTCGTAGCGGGGGGGCCGTAGAGACCCAGTACTTC
cdr3_aa: CASSQPRSGGAVETQYF

j_call: TRBJ1-1
clone_size: -
v_call: TRBV28
d_call: -
cdr3_nt: TGTGCCAGCAGTTTTCGGGGGTGGATGGACACTGAAGCTTTCTTT
cdr3_aa: CASSFRGWMDTEAFF

j_call: TRBJ1-1
clone_size: -
v_call: TRBV19
d_call: -
cdr3_nt: TGTGCCAGTAGGGGACGGGGGGCGGAGAACACTGAAGCTTTCTTT
cdr3_aa: CASRGRGAENTEAFF

j_call: TRBJ1-2
clone_size: -
v_call: TRBV30
d_call: -
cdr3_nt: TGTGCCTGGAGACAGGGTAACTATGGCTACACCTTC
cdr3_aa: CAWRQGNYGYTF

j_call: TRBJ1-2
clone_size: -
v_call: TRBV7-6
d_call: -
cdr3_nt: TGTGCCAGCAGCCGCACCCAACACGAAAACTATGGCTACACCTTC
cdr3_aa: CASSRTQHENYGYTF

j_call: TRBJ1-1
clone_size: -
v_call: TRBV7-9
d_call: -
cdr3_nt: TGTGCCAGCCGCCGAGGAGGTACTGAAGCTTTCTTT
cdr3_aa: CASRRGGTEAFF

j_call: TRBJ1-5
clone_size: -
v_call: TRBV6-6
d_call: -
cdr3_nt: TGTGCCAGCAGTTTCCCGGGGGGGAGCAATCAGCCCCAGCATTTT
cdr3_aa: CASSFPGGSNQPQHF

j_call: TRBJ1-2
clone_size: -
v_call: TRBV7-2
d_call: TRBD1
cdr3_nt: TGTGCCAGCAGCTTCAGGGGGCGCACCTTGGATGGCTACACCTTC
cdr3_aa: CASSFRGRTLDGYTF

j_call: TRBJ2-3
clone_size: once
v_call: TRBV4-1
d_call: TRBD2
cdr3_nt: TGCGCCAGCAGCCCTCGACCAAGCGGGAGTACAGATACGCAGTATTTT
cdr3_aa: CASSPRPSGSTDTQYF

j_call: TRBJ2-7
clone_size: -
v_call: TRBV18
d_call: TRBD2
cdr3_nt: TGTGCCAGCTCACCCCTAGCGGGAGGGCCCTACGAGCAGTACTTC
cdr3_aa: CASSPLAGGPYEQYF

j_call: TRBJ1-2
clone_size: -
v_call: TRBV7-9
d_call: -
cdr3_nt: TGTGCCAGCAGCTTAGGGCTGACGAGGGGCTACACCTTC
cdr3_aa: CASSLGLTRGYTF

j_call: TRBJ1-2
clone_size: -
v_call: TRBV6-5
d_call: TRBD1
cdr3_nt: TGTGCCAGCAGACCCCAGGGGGGCAACTATGGCTACACCTTC
cdr3_aa: CASRPQGGNYGYTF

j_call: TRBJ2-5
clone_size: -
v_call: TRBV21-1
d_call: -
cdr3_nt: -
cdr3_aa: CASSIRAGTRDPVLRTQYF